This TCR beta chain was captured in a study of blood T cell repertoires in COVID-19. Germline V lookup: CDR1 MNHEY, CDR2 SMNVEV (reference sequence). The CDR3 consists of 15 residues. V lost 6 bases and J 6 bases, leaving 18 bases between the germline ends. Using immunoSEQ multiplex PCR, the repertoire was profiled, and TCRdb retains in-frame clones only, with some absent. The sample lists about 270,000 clones, 75% to 90% occurring once. The chain couples TRBV27 to TRBJ1-5, with a weak D call TRBD1 (5 bases). This TCR was sampled from a human donor in a cohort sampled during active COVID-19. The sequenced sample was peripheral blood. In DNA, the CDR3 is TGTGCCAGCAGCTCCCATTCCGGGGGGACTCAGCCCCAGCATTTT. Its protein product is CASSSHSGGTQPQHF.